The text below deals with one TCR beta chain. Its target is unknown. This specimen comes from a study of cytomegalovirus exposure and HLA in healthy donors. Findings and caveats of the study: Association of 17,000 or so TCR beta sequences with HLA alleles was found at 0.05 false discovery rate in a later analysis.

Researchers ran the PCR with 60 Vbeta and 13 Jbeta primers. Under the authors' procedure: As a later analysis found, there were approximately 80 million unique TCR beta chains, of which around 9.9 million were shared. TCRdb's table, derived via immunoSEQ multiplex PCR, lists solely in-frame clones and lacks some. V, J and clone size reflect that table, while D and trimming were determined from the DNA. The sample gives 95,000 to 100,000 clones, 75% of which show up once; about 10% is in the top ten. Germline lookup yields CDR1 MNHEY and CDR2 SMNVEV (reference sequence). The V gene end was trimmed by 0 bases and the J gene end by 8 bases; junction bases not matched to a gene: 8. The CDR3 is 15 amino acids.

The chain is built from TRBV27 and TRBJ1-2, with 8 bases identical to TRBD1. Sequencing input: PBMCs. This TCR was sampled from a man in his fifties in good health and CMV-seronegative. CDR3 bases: TGTGCCAGCAGTTTATCCTCCCAGGGGGCTGGGGGCTACACCTTC. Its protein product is CASSLSSQGAGGYTF.